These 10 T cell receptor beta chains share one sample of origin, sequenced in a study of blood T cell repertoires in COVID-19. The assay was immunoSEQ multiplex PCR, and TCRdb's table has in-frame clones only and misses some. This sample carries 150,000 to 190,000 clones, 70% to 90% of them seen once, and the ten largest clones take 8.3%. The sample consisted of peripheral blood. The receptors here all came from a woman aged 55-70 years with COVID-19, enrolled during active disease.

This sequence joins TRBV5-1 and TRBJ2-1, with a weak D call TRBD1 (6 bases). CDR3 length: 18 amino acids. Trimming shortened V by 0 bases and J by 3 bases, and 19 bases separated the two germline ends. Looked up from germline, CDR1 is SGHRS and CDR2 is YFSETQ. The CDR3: CASSLGSSGRGFYNEQFF. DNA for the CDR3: TGCGCCAGCAGCTTGGGTTCCTCGGGCAGGGGTTTCTACAATGAGCAGTTCTTC.

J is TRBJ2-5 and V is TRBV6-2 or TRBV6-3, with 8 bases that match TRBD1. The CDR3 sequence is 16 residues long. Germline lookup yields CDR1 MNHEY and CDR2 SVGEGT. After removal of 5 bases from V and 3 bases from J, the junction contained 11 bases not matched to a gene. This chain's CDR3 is CASSLLLQGVEETQYF. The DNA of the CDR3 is TGTGCCAGCAGTCTTCTATTACAGGGGGTCGAAGAGACCCAGTACTTC.

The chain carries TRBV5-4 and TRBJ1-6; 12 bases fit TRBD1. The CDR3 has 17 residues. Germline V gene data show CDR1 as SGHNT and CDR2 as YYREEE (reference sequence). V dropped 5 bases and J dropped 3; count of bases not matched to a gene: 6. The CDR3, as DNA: TGTGCCAGCAGAACCGGGACAGGGGGCTTCTATAATTCACCCCTCCACTTT. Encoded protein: CASRTGTGGFYNSPLHF.

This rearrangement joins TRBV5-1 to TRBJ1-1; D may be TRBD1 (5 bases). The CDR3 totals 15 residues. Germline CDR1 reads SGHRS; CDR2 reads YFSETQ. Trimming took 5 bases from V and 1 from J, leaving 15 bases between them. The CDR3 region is CASRGLGRGNTEAFF. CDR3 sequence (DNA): TGCGCCAGCAGAGGCTTGGGTAGGGGGAACACTGAAGCTTTCTTT. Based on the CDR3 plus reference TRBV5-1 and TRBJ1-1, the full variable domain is KAGVTQTPRYLIKTRGQQVTLSCSPISGHRSVSWYQQTPGQGLQFLFEYFSETQRNKGNFPGRFSGRQFSNSRSEMNVSTLELGDSALYLCASRGLGRGNTEAFFGQGTRLTVV.

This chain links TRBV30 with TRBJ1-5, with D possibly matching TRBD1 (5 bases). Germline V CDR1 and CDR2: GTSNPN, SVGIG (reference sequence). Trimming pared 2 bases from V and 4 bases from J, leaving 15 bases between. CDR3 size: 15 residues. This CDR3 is CAWSNPGLKNQPQHF. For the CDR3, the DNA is TGTGCCTGGAGTAACCCGGGACTAAAGAATCAGCCCCAGCATTTT.

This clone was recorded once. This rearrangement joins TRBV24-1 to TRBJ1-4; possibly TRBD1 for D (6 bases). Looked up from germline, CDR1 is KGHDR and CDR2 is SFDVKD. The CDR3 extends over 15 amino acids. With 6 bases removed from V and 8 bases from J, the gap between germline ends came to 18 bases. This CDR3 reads CATSPGQGSLEKLFF. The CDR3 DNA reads TGTGCCACCAGTCCCGGCCAGGGGTCCCTAGAAAAACTGTTTTTT.

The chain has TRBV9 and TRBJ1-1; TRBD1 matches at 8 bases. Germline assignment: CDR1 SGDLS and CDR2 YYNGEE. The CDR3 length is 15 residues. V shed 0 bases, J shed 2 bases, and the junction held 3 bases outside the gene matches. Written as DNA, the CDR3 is TGTGCCAGCAGCGTAGGGGACAGGTTAAACACTGAAGCTTTCTTT. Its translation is CASSVGDRLNTEAFF.

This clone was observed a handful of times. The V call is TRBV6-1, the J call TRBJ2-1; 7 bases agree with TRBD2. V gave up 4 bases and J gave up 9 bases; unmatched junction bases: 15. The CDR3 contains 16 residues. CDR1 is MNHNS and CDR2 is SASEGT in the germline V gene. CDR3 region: CASSVQTGGGSGEQFF. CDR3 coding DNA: TGTGCCAGCAGTGTCCAGACGGGAGGCGGATCTGGTGAGCAGTTCTTC.

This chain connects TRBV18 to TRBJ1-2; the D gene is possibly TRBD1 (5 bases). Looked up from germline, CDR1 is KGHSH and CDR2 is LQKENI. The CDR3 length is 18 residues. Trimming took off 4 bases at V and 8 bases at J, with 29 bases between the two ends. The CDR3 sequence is CASSRTTQLQVSLGGYTF. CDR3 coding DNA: TGTGCCAGCTCACGAACTACACAGCTACAGGTTTCGTTGGGCGGCTACACCTTC.

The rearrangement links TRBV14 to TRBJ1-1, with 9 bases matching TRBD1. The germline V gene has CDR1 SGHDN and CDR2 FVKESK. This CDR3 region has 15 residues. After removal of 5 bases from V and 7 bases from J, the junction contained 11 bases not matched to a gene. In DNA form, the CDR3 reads TGTGCCAGCAGCGAATCACAGGGGGCGGTCAGTGAAGCTTTCTTT. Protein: CASSESQGAVSEAFF.